The present TCR beta chain was sequenced within a study of blood T cell repertoires in COVID-19. Study-wide context: The United States, Italy and Spain were the sources of the acute and convalescent COVID-19 samples.

Authors' data handling: Amplifying reference gene primers gave estimates of nucleated cell counts. The method was immunoSEQ multiplex PCR; TCRdb's version includes in-frame clones alone and lacks a portion of them. For V, J and clone size, that table is used; D and trimming come from the DNA. This sample has tens of thousands of clones; 70% to 80% occur once, and the top ten carry roughly 17%. Germline lookup yields CDR1 SGHTS and CDR2 YDEGEE. Deletions cut 1 base from V and 4 bases from J, with 17 bases between. CDR3 length equals 16 residues. The sample taken for sequencing was peripheral blood. V usage is TRBV5-8 and J usage is TRBJ1-1; D might be TRBD1 (5 bases). The receptor's source is a human donor in a cohort sampled during active COVID-19. The CDR3 loop is CASSLFGRAESTEAFF. DNA for the CDR3: TGTGCCAGCAGCTTGTTTGGCAGGGCCGAGAGCACTGAAGCTTTCTTT. Full variable domain (rest looked up from reference TRBV5-8 and TRBJ1-1): EAGVTQSPTHLIKTRGQQATLRCSPISGHTSVYWYQQALGLGLQFLLWYDEGEERNRGNFPPRFSGRQFPNYSSELNVNALELEDSALYLCASSLFGRAESTEAFFGQGTRLTVV.